This is a list of T cell receptor beta chains from one sample in a study of Tregs in tolerant kidney transplant recipients. Libraries were prepared by immunoSEQ multiplex PCR; TCRdb keeps only in-frame clonotypes and omits some of them. This table has 84,000 or so clones, 80% to 95% appearing once. The sequencing here drew on CD4+ T cells from blood (PBMCs), taken 12 months after the transplant. Receptors originate from a human patient who received a combined kidney and bone marrow transplant. The graft donor may have given rise to some T cells. The CDR3 runs from the conserved cysteine through the conserved F or W. D genes are given only for firm matches. Rows may omit the clone size; those that give it use once, few, many or a size class.

TRBV4-3	TRBJ2-7	NA	TRBD2	TGCGCCAGCAGCCAAGATCGGGACAGGGCTACTAGCGGGAGACCCCTAATGAACGAGCAGTACTTC	CASSQDRDRATSGRPLMNEQYF
TRBV29-1	TRBJ1-3	NA	NA	TGCAGCGTCGAGATAAACTCTGGAAACACCATATATTTT	CSVEINSGNTIYF
TRBV7-9	TRBJ2-1	NA	TRBD2	TGTGCCAGCAGCTTAACTAGCGGGAGTTCTGGGCAGTTCTTC	CASSLTSGSSGQFF
TRBV19	TRBJ2-1	once	TRBD1	TGTGCCAGTAGCCAACAGGGGGGTGGCAATGAGCAGTTCTTC	CASSQQGGGNEQFF
TRBV23-1	TRBJ1-5	NA	TRBD1	TGCGCCACTCTCCGGGACAGGGGATTGCAGCCCCAGCATTTT	CATLRDRGLQPQHF
TRBV7-2	TRBJ2-3	NA	TRBD2	TGTGCCAGCAGCTTAGCTAGCGGGGGGGCAGAAGATACGCAGTATTTT	CASSLASGGAEDTQYF
TRBV5-4	TRBJ2-7	NA	TRBD1	TGTGCCAGCAGCTTGGCACAGGGGTCCTACGAGCAGTACTTC	CASSLAQGSYEQYF
TRBV27	TRBJ1-1	NA	NA	TGTGCCAGCAGTCCCCACAGGGTTGGCACTGAAGCTTTCTTT	CASSPHRVGTEAFF
TRBV7-9	TRBJ2-5	few	NA	TGTGCCATCCAGGGTCTTCAAGAGACCCAGTACTTC	CAIQGLQETQYF
TRBV7-2	TRBJ2-1	once	NA	TGTGCCAGCAGCTCTGCCCAGTCCTACAATGAGCAGTTCTTC	CASSSAQSYNEQFF
TRBV30	TRBJ2-2	NA	NA	TGTGCCTGGAGTTTGGACAGAACCCACGGGGAGCTGTTTTTT	CAWSLDRTHGELFF
TRBV5-5	TRBJ1-6	NA	TRBD1	TGTGCCAGCAGCGCGTTGGACAGGGCCGTCTTATCACCCCTCCACTTT	CASSALDRAVLSPLHF
TRBV6-4	TRBJ2-7	NA	TRBD2	TGTGCCAGCAGTCTCGTTGGGGGGACTAGCGCCTACGAGCAGTACTTC	CASSLVGGTSAYEQYF
TRBV18	TRBJ2-6	NA	NA	TGTGCCAGCTCACCAGTCTACTCTGGGGCCAACGTCCTGACTTTC	CASSPVYSGANVLTF
TRBV5-8	TRBJ2-5	once	TRBD1	TGTGCCAGCAGCTTGGATTTTACAGGGGAAGAGACCCAGTACTTC	CASSLDFTGEETQYF
TRBV7-3	TRBJ2-4	NA	NA	TGTGCCAGCAGCCTTCGACAGACAGATCAGTACTTC	CASSLRQTDQYF
TRBV4-1	TRBJ1-2	NA	TRBD1	TGCGCCAGCAGCCAAGGACAGGGTCCATATGGCTACACCTTC	CASSQGQGPYGYTF
TRBV5-4	TRBJ2-1	NA	TRBD2	TGTGCCAGCAGCTTGGGACTAGCGGGATTCAATGAGCAGTTCTTC	CASSLGLAGFNEQFF
TRBV9	TRBJ1-1	NA	NA	TGTGCCAGTGGGAGGTCGAACACTGAAGCTTTCTTT	CASGRSNTEAFF
TRBV19	TRBJ1-4	NA	TRBD1	TGTGCCAGTAGTACTACCGGGACAGTCAATGAAAAACTGTTTTTT	CASSTTGTVNEKLFF
TRBV30	TRBJ1-2	NA	TRBD1	TGTGCCTGGAGTGTAGCACGGGACAGCGGCTACACCTTC	CAWSVARDSGYTF
TRBV2	TRBJ1-5	NA	NA	TGTGCCAGCAGTCCCGGACAGTCTCAGCCCCAGCATTTT	CASSPGQSQPQHF
TRBV11-3	TRBJ1-2	NA	NA	TGTGCCAGCAGCCCTAGGGCGTCAGGGCGAGAAGGCTACACCTTC	CASSPRASGREGYTF
TRBV28	TRBJ2-2	NA	NA	TGTGCCAGCAGTAAGGGCGGGGTCGGGGCCGGGGAGCTGTTTTTT	CASSKGGVGAGELFF
TRBV6-6	TRBJ2-2	few	NA	TGTGCCAGCAGTCAAGAGCTGGGACTGCGGACAGGGGAGCTGTTTTTT	CASSQELGLRTGELFF
TRBV5-1	TRBJ2-5	NA	TRBD1	TGCGCCAGCAGTGGCCGGGACAGGGTCCAAGAGACCCAGTACTTC	CASSGRDRVQETQYF
TRBV11-2	TRBJ2-3	few	TRBD2	TGTGCCAGCAGCATTAGCGGGGGGGGGAATACGCAGTATTTT	CASSISGGGNTQYF
TRBV18	TRBJ2-2	once	TRBD2	TGTGCCAGCTCACCCCGGGGGGGCAACACCGGGGAGCTGTTTTTT	CASSPRGGNTGELFF
TRBV11-1	TRBJ2-1	NA	TRBD2	TGTGCCAGCAGCCTAGCGGGAGGCTACAATGAGCAGTTCTTC	CASSLAGGYNEQFF
TRBV7-2	TRBJ2-7	NA	TRBD2	TGTGCCAGCAGCCCATCTAGCGGGAGGGCAACCGAGCAGTACTTC	CASSPSSGRATEQYF
TRBV5-6	TRBJ2-1	NA	TRBD1	TGTGCCAGCAGCTTTGCCGGGACAGGGGCCAATGAGCAGTTCTTC	CASSFAGTGANEQFF
TRBV11-2	TRBJ2-3	NA	NA	TGTGCCAGCAGCTTAGTGGTCAGTTTAGGACTGAGCACAGATACGCAGTATTTT	CASSLVVSLGLSTDTQYF
TRBV11-3	TRBJ2-1	NA	TRBD2	TGTGCCAGCAGCTCAGATCCGGGGACTAGCGGGGGGGGGCAGTTCTTC	CASSSDPGTSGGGQFF
TRBV27	TRBJ2-2	NA	TRBD2	TGTGCCAGCAGTTTAATAAGCGGGGAGACCGGGGAGCTGTTTTTT	CASSLISGETGELFF
TRBV5-1	TRBJ2-3	NA	TRBD1	TGCGCCAGCAGCCCGGACAGGGGTCTCTTCACAGATACGCAGTATTTT	CASSPDRGLFTDTQYF
TRBV5-1	TRBJ2-7	NA	TRBD1	TGCGCCAGCAGACAGACAGGGGGCAGGTACGAGCAGTACTTC	CASRQTGGRYEQYF
TRBV14	TRBJ2-5	NA	NA	TGTGCCAGCAGCCAAGGGCGGATAGAGACCCAGTACTTC	CASSQGRIETQYF
TRBV7-7	TRBJ2-1	NA	TRBD1	TGTGCCAGCAGCCTGGGACAGGGCCTCTACAATGAGCAGTTCTTC	CASSLGQGLYNEQFF
TRBV18	TRBJ2-7	NA	TRBD2	TGTGCCAGCTCCCTGTCGCTAGCGGGAACCTACGAGCAGTACTTC	CASSLSLAGTYEQYF
TRBV7-2	TRBJ2-7	NA	TRBD1	TGTGCCAGCAGCTTACTTAGGGGGCTCTCCTACGAGCAGTACTTC	CASSLLRGLSYEQYF
TRBV4-2	TRBJ2-1	NA	NA	TGTGCCAGCAGCCAAGGAATGGCAGGGTGGGTCTTC	CASSQGMAGWVF
TRBV7-9	TRBJ1-2	NA	NA	TGTGCCAGCAGCTTGGGTGGGCGTGATGGCTACACCTTC	CASSLGGRDGYTF
TRBV13	TRBJ2-1	NA	TRBD2	TGTGCCAGCAGCCCCCAACGACCGACACCCGGTGTGACTAGCGGGAGGTACAATGAGCAGTTCTTC	CASSPQRPTPGVTSGRYNEQFF
TRBV25-1	TRBJ2-7	NA	TRBD2	TGTGCCAGCAGTCCGGGGGGAGAGCAGTACTTC	CASSPGGEQYF
TRBV19	TRBJ1-6	NA	NA	TGTGCCAGTAGAAAAGGGGTTGGTAATTCACCCCTCCACTTT	CASRKGVGNSPLHF
TRBV5-1	TRBJ2-7	NA	NA	TGCGCCAGCAGCTACTCCGGGTACGAGCAGTACTTC	CASSYSGYEQYF
TRBV18	TRBJ1-6	NA	NA	TGTGCCAGCTCACCGACAAATAATTCACCCCTCCACTTT	CASSPTNNSPLHF
TRBV7-2	TRBJ2-7	NA	TRBD1	TGTGCCAGCAGCCGGGACAGGGCTCACGAGCAGTACTTC	CASSRDRAHEQYF
TRBV9	TRBJ2-7	NA	TRBD2	TGTGCCAGCAGCGTAGGCGGGAGCTCCTACGAGCAGTACTTC	CASSVGGSSYEQYF
TRBV4-3	TRBJ1-1	NA	TRBD1	TGCGCCAGCACCAGGACAGGGTGGGGATCGGCGAACACTGAAGCTTTCTTT	CASTRTGWGSANTEAFF
TRBV7-9	TRBJ2-5	once	NA	TGTGCCAGCAGCCCCCGTCGGGAGACCCAGTACTTC	CASSPRRETQYF
TRBV11-3	TRBJ2-3	NA	NA	TGTGCCAGCAGCTTCCAGGGATACACAGATACGCAGTATTTT	CASSFQGYTDTQYF
TRBV5-8	TRBJ2-5	once	TRBD1	TGTGCCAGCAGCTCCGTCCCGGGACAGGGCCGACCCCAAGAGACCCAGTACTTC	CASSSVPGQGRPQETQYF
TRBV7-2	TRBJ2-7	NA	TRBD2	TGTGCCAGCAGCTTAAGTCTAGCGGGAGAGTACGAGCAGTACTTC	CASSLSLAGEYEQYF
TRBV5-1	TRBJ2-1	once	TRBD2	TGCGCCAGCAGCTTGAATAGCGGGAGTTCCTACAATGAGCAGTTCTTC	CASSLNSGSSYNEQFF
TRBV29-1	TRBJ2-3	NA	NA	TGCAGCGTTGAAGATTGGCTGCAGGATACGCAGTATTTT	CSVEDWLQDTQYF